One sample yielded the 2 T cell receptor beta chains listed below, sequenced in a study of metastatic and nonmetastatic thyroid tumors. None of the patients had undergone any treatment ahead of thyroid surgery. TCRdb re-called the PCR reads through MiXCR. Here the sample spans around 30,000 clones, approximately 12% being singletons. The sample was blood. Source of these receptors: a female donor with papillary thyroid cancer or a benign thyroid nodule (not recorded which). Some clones in this sample may be carry-over from other donors' samples.

This clone was counted ten times or more. The chain uses TRBV19 and TRBJ2-1; maybe TRBD2 (5 bases). Trimming cost V 5 bases and J 6 bases, with 14 bases left between them. Germline V lookup: CDR1 LNHDA, CDR2 SQIVND (reference sequence). The CDR3 consists of 14 residues. DNA of the CDR3: TGTGCCAGTAGTCCCCCTTCGGACTTCAATGAGCAGTTCTTC. This gives the protein CASSPPSDFNEQFF.

This clone was counted many times. V gene TRBV12-3 or TRBV12-4 combines with J gene TRBJ2-3; TRBD2 is a possible D gene (6 bases). Deletions cut 3 bases from V and 4 bases from J, with 14 bases between. The CDR3 contains 15 residues. DNA for the CDR3: TGTGCCAGCAGTTTCCTAGCGATTCGCCCAGATACGCAGTATTTT. Amino acids: CASSFLAIRPDTQYF.